Shown below are 2 T cell receptor beta chains from a single sample sequenced in a study of T cells in Graves' hyperthyroidism and ophthalmopathy. Using RNA transcripts as the source, TCR beta CDR3 regions were amplified. A first-round RT-PCR of the TCR CDR3 used the HTBI primer set. TCRdb processed the multiplex PCR reads anew with MiXCR; each CDR3 protein has one entry. There are 450,000 to 500,000 distinct CDR3 sequences in the sample; 20% to 25% occur only once, and roughly 49% lies in the top ten. Input material: blood. The receptors stem from a woman in her seventies with Graves' ophthalmopathy.

A single count supports this clonotype. The chain is built from TRBV9 and TRBJ1-1, with D maybe TRBD1 (5 bases). The CDR3 extends over 13 amino acids. The V gene lost 3 bases and the J gene lost 3 bases, with 9 bases spanning the gap. Germline CDR1 and CDR2: SGDLS and YYNGEE. CDR3 sequence (DNA): TGTGCCAGCAGCGACCAACAGGACACTGAAGCTTTCTTT. Residues: CASSDQQDTEAFF.

This clonotype was counted a few times. The V and J genes are TRBV3-1 and TRBJ2-7; 11 positions agree with TRBD2. CDR1 LGHDT and CDR2 YNNKEL come from the germline V gene (reference sequence). J was trimmed by 3 bases and V by 4 bases; bases with no gene match: 8. This CDR3 comprises 16 residues. Here the CDR3 DNA reads TGTGCCAGCAGCCCCACGATAGCGGGAGGGGACTACGAGCAGTACTTC. Translating it yields CASSPTIAGGDYEQYF.